This is a list of T cell receptor beta chains from one sample in a study of shared clonotypes between healthy human individuals. The method was immunoSEQ multiplex PCR; TCRdb's version includes in-frame clones alone and lacks a portion of them. The data hold some 1,600,000 clones, with 95% to 99% observed a single time. Input material: naive CD4+ T cells sorted from blood. These receptors were collected from a man between 25 and 39 years old in good health. The CDR3 runs from the conserved cysteine through the conserved F or W. The order of the fields is D gene, J gene, V gene, CDR3 protein, CDR3 DNA. D genes are given only for firm matches.

.	TRBJ2-7	TRBV5-5	CASSQDVSEQYF	TGTGCCAGCAGTCAGGACGTCAGTGAGCAGTACTTC
TRBD1	TRBJ2-1	TRBV18	CASSRDRGNEQFF	TGTGCCAGCTCACGGGACAGGGGGAATGAGCAGTTCTTC
.	TRBJ2-7	TRBV28	CASSLEGFEQYF	TGTGCCAGCAGTTTAGAAGGGTTCGAGCAGTACTTC
TRBD1	TRBJ2-5	TRBV5-1	CASSLSQGAQETQYF	TGCGCCAGCAGCTTGTCACAGGGGGCACAAGAGACCCAGTACTTC
.	TRBJ2-1	TRBV11-2	CASSLDGRGRIGEQFF	TGTGCCAGCAGCTTAGATGGCAGAGGTAGGATTGGTGAGCAGTTCTTC
.	TRBJ1-1	TRBV2	CASSLGRMNTEAFF	TGTGCCAGCAGCCTAGGAAGGATGAACACTGAAGCTTTCTTT
.	TRBJ2-5	TRBV5-1	CASSLGRTQETQYF	TGCGCCAGCAGCTTGGGACGGACCCAAGAGACCCAGTACTTC
TRBD1	TRBJ2-7	TRBV6-1	CASSRGQGNLYEQYF	TGTGCCAGCAGCCGGGGACAGGGGAATCTCTACGAGCAGTACTTC
TRBD1	TRBJ1-4	TRBV5-1	CASSDPQGANEKLFF	TGCGCCAGCAGCGATCCACAGGGGGCCAACGAAAAACTGTTTTTT
.	TRBJ2-5	TRBV28	CASSPDSPARETQYF	TGTGCCAGCAGCCCCGACAGTCCTGCTCGAGAGACCCAGTACTTC
.	TRBJ2-3	TRBV27	CASSLSGRRTDTQYF	TGTGCCAGCAGTTTATCCGGCAGGCGCACAGATACGCAGTATTTT